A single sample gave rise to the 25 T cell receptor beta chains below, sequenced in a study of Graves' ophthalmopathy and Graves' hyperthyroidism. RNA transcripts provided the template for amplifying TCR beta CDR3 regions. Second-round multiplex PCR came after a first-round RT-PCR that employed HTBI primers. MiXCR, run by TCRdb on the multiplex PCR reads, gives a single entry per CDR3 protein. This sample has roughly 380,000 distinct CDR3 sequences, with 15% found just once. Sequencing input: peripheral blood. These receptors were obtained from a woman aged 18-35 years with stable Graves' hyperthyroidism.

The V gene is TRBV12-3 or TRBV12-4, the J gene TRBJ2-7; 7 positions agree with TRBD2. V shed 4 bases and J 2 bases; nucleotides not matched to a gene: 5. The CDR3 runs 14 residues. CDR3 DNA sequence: TGTGCCAGCAGTTGGCAGGGAGGGCCCTACGAGCAGTACTTC. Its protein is CASSWQGGPYEQYF.

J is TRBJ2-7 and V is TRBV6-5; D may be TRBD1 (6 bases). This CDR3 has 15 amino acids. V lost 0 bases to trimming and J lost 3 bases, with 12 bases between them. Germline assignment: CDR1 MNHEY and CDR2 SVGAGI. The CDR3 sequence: CASSYSKGHFYEQYF. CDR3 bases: TGTGCCAGCAGTTACTCGAAGGGACACTTCTACGAGCAGTACTTC.

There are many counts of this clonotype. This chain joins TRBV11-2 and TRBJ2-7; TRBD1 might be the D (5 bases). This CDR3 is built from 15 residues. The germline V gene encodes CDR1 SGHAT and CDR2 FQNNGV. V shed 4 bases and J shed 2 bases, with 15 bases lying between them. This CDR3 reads CASSSYQGRAYEQYF. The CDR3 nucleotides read TGTGCCAGCAGCTCGTACCAGGGTCGCGCCTACGAGCAGTACTTC.

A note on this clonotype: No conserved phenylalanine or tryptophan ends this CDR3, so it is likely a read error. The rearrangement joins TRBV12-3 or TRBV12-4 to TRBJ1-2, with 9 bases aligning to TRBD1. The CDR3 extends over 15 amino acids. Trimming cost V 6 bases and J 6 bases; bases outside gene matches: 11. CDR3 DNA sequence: TGTGCCAGCAGCGGGTCATATACAGGGGGCAATGGCTACACCTAC. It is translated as CASSGSYTGGNGYTY.

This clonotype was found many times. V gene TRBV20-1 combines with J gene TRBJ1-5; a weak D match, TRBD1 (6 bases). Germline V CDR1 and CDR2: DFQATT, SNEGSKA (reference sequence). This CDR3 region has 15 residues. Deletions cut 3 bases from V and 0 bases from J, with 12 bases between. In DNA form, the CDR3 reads TGCAGTGCTAGCCAGGGGCCCGTTAGCAATCAGCCCCAGCATTTT. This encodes CSASQGPVSNQPQHF.

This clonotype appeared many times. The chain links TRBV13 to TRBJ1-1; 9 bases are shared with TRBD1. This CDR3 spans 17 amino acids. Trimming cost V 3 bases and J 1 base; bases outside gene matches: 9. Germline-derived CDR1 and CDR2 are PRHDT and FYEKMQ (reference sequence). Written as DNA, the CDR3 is TGTGCCAGCAGCTTTAGCGGGTGGGGACAGGGGAACACTGAAGCTTTCTTT. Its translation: CASSFSGWGQGNTEAFF.

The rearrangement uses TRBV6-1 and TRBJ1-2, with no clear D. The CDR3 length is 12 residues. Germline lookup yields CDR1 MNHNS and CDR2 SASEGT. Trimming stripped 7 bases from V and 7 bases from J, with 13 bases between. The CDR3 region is CASNESPTGYTF. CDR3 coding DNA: TGTGCCAGCAACGAGAGCCCCACTGGCTACACCTTC.

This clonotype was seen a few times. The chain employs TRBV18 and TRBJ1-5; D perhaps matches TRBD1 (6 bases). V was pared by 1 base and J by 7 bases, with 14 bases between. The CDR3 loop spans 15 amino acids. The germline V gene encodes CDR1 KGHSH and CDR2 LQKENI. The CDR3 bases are TGTGCCAGCTCACCACGGGCAGGGGAAGGCCAGCCCCAGCATTTT. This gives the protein CASSPRAGEGQPQHF.

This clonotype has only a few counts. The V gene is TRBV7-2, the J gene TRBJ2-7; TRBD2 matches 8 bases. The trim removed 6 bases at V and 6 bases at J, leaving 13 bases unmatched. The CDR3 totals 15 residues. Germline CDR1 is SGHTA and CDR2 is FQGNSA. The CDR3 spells CASRPLRGGEGEQYF. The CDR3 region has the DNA TGTGCCAGCAGACCCCTCCGGGGGGGCGAAGGCGAGCAGTACTTC.

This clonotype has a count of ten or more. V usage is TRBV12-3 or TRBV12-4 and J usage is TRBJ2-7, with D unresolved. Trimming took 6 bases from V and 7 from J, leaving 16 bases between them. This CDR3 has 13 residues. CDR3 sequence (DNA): TGTGCCAGCAGATCTAGAGTGTCGAAGGAGCAGTACTTC. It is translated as CASRSRVSKEQYF.

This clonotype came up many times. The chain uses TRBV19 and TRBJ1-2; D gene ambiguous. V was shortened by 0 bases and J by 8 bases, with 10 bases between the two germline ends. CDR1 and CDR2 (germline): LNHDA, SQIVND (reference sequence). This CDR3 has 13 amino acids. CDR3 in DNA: TGTGCCAGTAGTATAGAAAGGGCTGAAGGCTACACCTTC. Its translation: CASSIERAEGYTF.

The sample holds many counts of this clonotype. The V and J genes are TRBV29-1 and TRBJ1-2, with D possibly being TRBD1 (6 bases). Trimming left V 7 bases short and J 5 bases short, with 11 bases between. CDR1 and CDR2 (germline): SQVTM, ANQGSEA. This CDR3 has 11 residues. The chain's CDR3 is CSGAGAYGYTF. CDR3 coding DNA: TGCAGCGGGGCGGGGGCTTATGGCTACACCTTC.

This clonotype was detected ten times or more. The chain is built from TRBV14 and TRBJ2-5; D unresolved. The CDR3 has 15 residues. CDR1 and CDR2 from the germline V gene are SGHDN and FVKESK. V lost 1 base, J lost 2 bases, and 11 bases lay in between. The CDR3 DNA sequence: TGTGCCAGCAGCCAAGGAAAAGACCTACAAGAGACCCAGTACTTC. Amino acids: CASSQGKDLQETQYF.

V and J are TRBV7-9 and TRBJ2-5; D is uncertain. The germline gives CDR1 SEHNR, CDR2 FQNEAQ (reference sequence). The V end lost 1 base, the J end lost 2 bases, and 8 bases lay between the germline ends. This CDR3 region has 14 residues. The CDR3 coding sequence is TGTGCCAGCAGCTTAGGGGGAAAACAAGAGACCCAGTACTTC. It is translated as CASSLGGKQETQYF.

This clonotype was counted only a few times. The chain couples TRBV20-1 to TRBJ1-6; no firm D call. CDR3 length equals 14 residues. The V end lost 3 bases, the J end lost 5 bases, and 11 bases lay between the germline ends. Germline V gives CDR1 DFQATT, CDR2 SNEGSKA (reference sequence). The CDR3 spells CSARSSVDNSPLHF. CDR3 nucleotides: TGCAGTGCTAGGAGCAGCGTCGATAATTCACCCCTCCACTTT.

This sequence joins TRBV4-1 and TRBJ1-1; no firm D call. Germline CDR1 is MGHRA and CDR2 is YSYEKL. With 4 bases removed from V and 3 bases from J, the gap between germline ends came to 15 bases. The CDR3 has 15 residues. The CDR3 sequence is CASSRLRARHTEAFF. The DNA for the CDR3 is TGCGCCAGCAGCCGCCTAAGGGCAAGGCACACTGAAGCTTTCTTT.

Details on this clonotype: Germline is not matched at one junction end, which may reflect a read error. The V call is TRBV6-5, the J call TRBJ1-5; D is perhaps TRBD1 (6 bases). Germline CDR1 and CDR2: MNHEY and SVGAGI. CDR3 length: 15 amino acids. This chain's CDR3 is CASSYRQVLVQPQHF. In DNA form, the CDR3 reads TGTGCCAGCAGTTACCGACAGGTCTTGGTTCAGCCTCAGCATTTT.

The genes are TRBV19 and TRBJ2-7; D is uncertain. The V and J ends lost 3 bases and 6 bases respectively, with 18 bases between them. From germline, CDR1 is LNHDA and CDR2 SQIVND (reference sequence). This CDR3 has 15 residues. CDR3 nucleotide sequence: TGTGCCAGTAGTATCCGGTCAAAAACTCTGGTCGAGCAGTACTTC. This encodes CASSIRSKTLVEQYF.

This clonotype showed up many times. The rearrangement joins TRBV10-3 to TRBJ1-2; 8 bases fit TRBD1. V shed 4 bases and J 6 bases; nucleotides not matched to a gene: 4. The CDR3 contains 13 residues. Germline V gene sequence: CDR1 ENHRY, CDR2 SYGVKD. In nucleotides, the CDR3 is TGTGCCATCAGTGCGACAGGGGAGAATGGCTACACCTTC. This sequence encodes CAISATGENGYTF.

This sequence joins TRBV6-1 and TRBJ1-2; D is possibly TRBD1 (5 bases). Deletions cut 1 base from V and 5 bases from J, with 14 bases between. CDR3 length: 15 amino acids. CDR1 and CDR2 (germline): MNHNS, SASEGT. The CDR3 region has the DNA TGTGCCAGCAGTGAAGGCAATAGGGGCATTTATGGCTACACCTTC. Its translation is CASSEGNRGIYGYTF.

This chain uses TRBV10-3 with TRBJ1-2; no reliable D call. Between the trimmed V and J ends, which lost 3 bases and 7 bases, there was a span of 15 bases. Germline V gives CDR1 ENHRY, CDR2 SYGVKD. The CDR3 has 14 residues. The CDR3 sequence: CAISDGQVMGGYTF. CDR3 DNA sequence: TGTGCCATCAGTGACGGGCAGGTTATGGGTGGCTACACCTTC.

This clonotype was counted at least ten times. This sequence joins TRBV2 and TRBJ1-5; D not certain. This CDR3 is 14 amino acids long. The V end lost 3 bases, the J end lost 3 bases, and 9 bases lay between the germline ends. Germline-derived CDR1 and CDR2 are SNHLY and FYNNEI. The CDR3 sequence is CASSDGYNNQPQHF. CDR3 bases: TGTGCCAGCAGTGACGGTTACAACAATCAGCCCCAGCATTTT.

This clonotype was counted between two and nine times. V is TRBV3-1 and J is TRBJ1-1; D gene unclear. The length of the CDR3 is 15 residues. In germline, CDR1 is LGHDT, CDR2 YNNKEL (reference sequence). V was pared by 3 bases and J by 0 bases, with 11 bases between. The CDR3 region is CASSQGSLMNTEAFF. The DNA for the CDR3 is TGTGCCAGCAGCCAGGGCTCTCTGATGAACACTGAAGCTTTCTTT.

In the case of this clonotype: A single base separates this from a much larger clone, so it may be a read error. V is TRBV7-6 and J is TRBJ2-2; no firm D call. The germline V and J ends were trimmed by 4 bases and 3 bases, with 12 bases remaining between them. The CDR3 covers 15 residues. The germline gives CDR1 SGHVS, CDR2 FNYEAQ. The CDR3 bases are TGTGCCAGCAGCTCGTACTCGTCGTACACCGGGGAGCTGTTTTTT. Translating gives CASSSYSSYTGELFF.

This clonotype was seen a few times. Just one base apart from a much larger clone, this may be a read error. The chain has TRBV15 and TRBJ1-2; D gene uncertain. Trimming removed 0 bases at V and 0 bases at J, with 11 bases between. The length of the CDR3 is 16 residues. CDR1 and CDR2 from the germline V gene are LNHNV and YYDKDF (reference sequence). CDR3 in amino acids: CATSRDRRSPNYGYTF. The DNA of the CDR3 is TGTGCCACCAGCAGAGATCGGCGGTCGCCTAACTATGGCTACACCTTC.